This T cell receptor (beta chain) was sequenced during a study of OX40 agonist ivuxolimab in advanced cancers. As for the study in general: Cohort: about 82% men, mean age about 60, aged roughly 20 to 79.

Looked up from germline, CDR1 is SGHAT and CDR2 is FQNNGV. The CDR3 consists of 17 residues. Trimming cost V 3 bases and J 2 bases, with 19 bases left between them. The assay was immunoSEQ multiplex PCR, and TCRdb's table has in-frame clones only and misses some. The sample records over 55,000 clones, 85% to 95% being singletons. This sequence originates from an adult with an advanced solid tumor such as melanoma, head and neck, liver or kidney cancer. Specimen: CD4+ or CD8+ T cells sorted from blood, collected in a trial of the OX40 agonist ivuxolimab. The J gene is TRBJ1-2, the V gene TRBV11-2, with D unclear. Here the CDR3 reads CASSFFAIVDENYGYTF. CDR3 DNA: TGTGCCAGCAGCTTTTTCGCTATCGTGGACGAGAACTATGGCTACACCTTC.